Below, 25 T cell receptor beta chains from the same sample are listed, as sequenced in a study of T cells expressing NK-cell markers. TCRdb reprocessed the 5' RACE reads and stores each CDR3 protein as one record, lacking DNA. This table lists a few hundred thousand distinct CDR3 sequences. Sequencing used blood T cells: a sorted CD56 or NKG2C T cell subset, CD4+ or CD8+ T cells, or bulk PBMC T cells (not recorded which). Every receptor here comes from a man between 18 and 35 years old in good health.

The chain is built from TRBV5-1 and TRBJ2-2. The CDR3 consists of 17 residues. CDR1 is SGHRS, CDR2 YFSETQ, per germline. This CDR3 is CASSLVLRTLNTGELFF.

The chain couples TRBV18 to TRBJ2-7; the D gene TCRdb calls, TRBD1, cannot be checked with no DNA. The CDR3 sequence is 16 residues long. Germline V gene sequence: CDR1 KGHSH, CDR2 LQKENI. The CDR3 is CASSRRTGTGVYEQYF.

This chain links TRBV5-1 with TRBJ2-4; the D call from TCRdb, TRBD2, cannot be confirmed without DNA. CDR1 is SGHRS, CDR2 YFSETQ, per germline. The CDR3 sequence is 17 residues long. The chain's CDR3 is CASRGDLAGGPGNIQYF.

The V and J genes are TRBV25-1 and TRBJ1-5. This CDR3 has 12 amino acids. The V gene's germline CDR1 is MGHDK and CDR2 SYGVNS. The CDR3: CASSEYNQPQHF.

The chain combines TRBV19 with TRBJ1-2; the TRBD1 assignment by TCRdb is unverifiable without DNA. Germline lookup yields CDR1 LNHDA and CDR2 SQIVND (reference sequence). This CDR3 has 15 amino acids. This CDR3 reads CASSMGWQGGVGYTF.

The genes are TRBV12-3 or TRBV12-4 and TRBJ2-7; the D call from TCRdb, TRBD1, cannot be confirmed without DNA. The CDR3 has 14 amino acids. The CDR3 sequence: CASTRRDRFHEQYF.

CDR3 protein: CSARRLAVGNEQFF. J is TRBJ2-1 and V is TRBV20-1; TCRdb gives TRBD2 as the D gene, but with no DNA this cannot be confirmed. Per germline, CDR1 DFQATT and CDR2 SNEGSKA (reference sequence). CDR3 length: 14 amino acids.

V gene TRBV24-1 combines with J gene TRBJ1-5; no DNA is available, so the TRBD1 call from TCRdb remains unchecked. The CDR3 has 15 amino acids. The germline V gene encodes CDR1 KGHDR and CDR2 SFDVKD. CDR3 region: CATSRQGWWDQPQHF.

The chain is built from TRBV5-5 and TRBJ2-2. Germline loops: CDR1 SGHKS, CDR2 YYEKEE (reference sequence). The CDR3 has 18 residues. CDR3 in amino acids: CASSSKDPLGANTGELFF.

The chain recombines TRBV12-5 with TRBJ2-5; TCRdb picks TRBD2, but there is no DNA to check that call. This CDR3 is built from 16 residues. Per germline, CDR1 LGHNT and CDR2 FRNRAP. The chain's CDR3 is CASGLGRTSGQETQYF.

This CDR3 reads CASLDIAGGADTQYF. The genes are TRBV5-4 and TRBJ2-3; there is no DNA to check the TCRdb D call of TRBD2. The CDR3 is 15 residues long. In germline, CDR1 is SGHNT, CDR2 YYREEE (reference sequence). The full variable domain, with the rest looked up from reference TRBV5-4 and TRBJ2-3, is ETGVTQSPTHLIKTRGQQVTLRCSSQSGHNTVSWYQQALGQGPQFIFQYYREEENGRGNFPPRFSGLQFPNYSSELNVNALELDDSALYLCASLDIAGGADTQYFGPGTRLTVL.

This chain joins TRBV6-5 and TRBJ2-2; there is no DNA to check the TCRdb D call of TRBD1. Germline CDR1 MNHEY, CDR2 SVGAGI. The CDR3 covers 17 residues. The CDR3 is CASSYASGEIYTGELFF.

This chain links TRBV5-1 with TRBJ2-5; TCRdb picks TRBD1, but there is no DNA to check that call. Germline lookup yields CDR1 SGHRS and CDR2 YFSETQ. The CDR3 contains 15 residues. Here the CDR3 reads CASTRGATSPETQYF.

The chain has TRBV4-1 and TRBJ1-1. This CDR3 is 13 amino acids long. CDR1 and CDR2 (germline): MGHRA, YSYEKL. CDR3 protein: CASSQGWNTEAFF.

This chain connects TRBV6-5 to TRBJ2-6; TCRdb gives TRBD1 as the D gene, but with no DNA this cannot be confirmed. Per the germline V gene, CDR1 is MNHEY and CDR2 is SVGAGI. The CDR3 covers 16 residues. The CDR3 sequence: CASSYGGDSGANVLTF.

This chain joins TRBV20-1 and TRBJ2-3; the D call of TRBD1 rests on TCRdb alone, since no DNA is present to check it. There are 16 residues in the CDR3. Germline loops: CDR1 DFQATT, CDR2 SNEGSKA (reference sequence). The CDR3 is CSARVAGVRSTDTQYF.

The chain employs TRBV6-1 and TRBJ2-1; TCRdb proposes TRBD2, but this gene call is untestable without DNA. There are 14 residues in the CDR3. Germline values: CDR1 MNHNS, CDR2 SASEGT. Here the CDR3 reads CASSRAGGINEQFF.

The chain is built from TRBV7-2 and TRBJ2-7; TCRdb indicates TRBD1, and absent DNA this call remains unverified. Germline CDR1 and CDR2: SGHTA and FQGNSA. The CDR3 has 15 residues. The CDR3 here is CASSPVGVPFYEQYF.

This CDR3 is CASGTGHQETQYF. This chain connects TRBV11-2 to TRBJ2-5; TCRdb proposes TRBD1, but this gene call is untestable without DNA. The CDR3 covers 13 residues. The germline V gene encodes CDR1 SGHAT and CDR2 FQNNGV.

J is TRBJ1-2 and V is TRBV12-3 or TRBV12-4. This CDR3 spans 15 amino acids. The CDR3: CASSPSGRVHYGYTF.

The J gene is TRBJ2-5, the V gene TRBV5-1; TCRdb calls TRBD1, which cannot be checked without DNA. The length of the CDR3 is 14 residues. Germline V lookup: CDR1 SGHRS, CDR2 YFSETQ. CDR3 amino acids: CASSLTGGHETQYF.

V usage is TRBV7-2 and J usage is TRBJ2-7. Per germline, CDR1 SGHTA and CDR2 FQGNSA. This CDR3 spans 14 amino acids. CDR3 amino acids: CASKLVGASYEQYF.

V usage is TRBV6-5 and J usage is TRBJ2-1; the TCRdb call, TRBD1, lacks DNA for checking. Germline CDR1 reads MNHEY; CDR2 reads SVGAGI. The CDR3 is 16 residues long. CDR3 loop: CASSSVAGPSYNEQFF.

The V and J genes are TRBV12-3 or TRBV12-4 and TRBJ1-3; TCRdb reports TRBD1, a call that lacks DNA to check it against. The CDR3 contains 16 residues. The CDR3 here is CASSFEGIFSGNTIYF.

This chain connects TRBV20-1 to TRBJ1-4. Germline V gives CDR1 DFQATT, CDR2 SNEGSKA (reference sequence). This CDR3 comprises 13 residues. The CDR3 loop reads CSASMRSNEKLFF.